This T cell receptor (beta chain) was captured by sequencing in a study of T cell repertoires in cytomegalovirus infection. Study details: From public TCR beta signatures came an indication of both CMV infection and matching HLA type. Study-wide findings and caveats: Adding up the frequency of public TCR beta families identified people who carried CMV plus the relevant HLA.

TCRdb re-called the reads with MiXCR, one entry per CDR3 protein. The sample includes about 900,000 distinct CDR3 sequences, approximately 30% of them seen just once. V was pared by 5 bases and J by 7 bases, with 13 bases between. The CDR3 has 13 amino acids. Germline CDR1 and CDR2: SEHNR and FQNEAQ (reference sequence). This clonotype was picked up a small number of times. The antigen is unknown. The chain combines TRBV7-9 with TRBJ2-3; the D is unclear. This receptor was identified in a human donor in good health (CMV status not recorded). Some clones in this sample may be carry-over from other donors' samples. The sample here was cultured CD8+ T cells from PBMCs, taken from culture after CMV antigen stimulation. CDR3 sequence (DNA): TGTGCCAGCAGCCCCTTAGGGCCAAATACGCAGTATTTT. It encodes CASSPLGPNTQYF.